A selection of T cell receptor beta chains follows, all from one sample in a study of blood T cell repertoires in COVID-19. The method was immunoSEQ multiplex PCR; TCRdb's version includes in-frame clones alone and lacks a portion of them. The table lists about 76,000 clones, over 75% of them singletons. The sample comprised peripheral blood. All receptors come from a man aged 45 to 65 with active COVID-19. CDR3s include the opening cysteine and the closing phenylalanine or tryptophan. Each record gives: D gene, clone size, J gene, V gene, CDR3 protein, CDR3 DNA. The D gene is left open where the match is weak. Size is omitted from some rows. Given values are once, few, many or a class for expanded clones.

D gene: TRBD2; clone size: -; J gene: TRBJ2-7; V gene: TRBV27; CDR3 protein: CASSLNPAGVEQYF; CDR3 DNA: TGTGCCAGCAGTCTAAACCCCGCGGGGGTCGAGCAGTACTTC
D gene: TRBD1; clone size: -; J gene: TRBJ1-4; V gene: TRBV2; CDR3 protein: CASRGTGGNEKLFF; CDR3 DNA: TGTGCCAGCAGGGGGACAGGGGGAAATGAAAAACTGTTTTTT
D gene: TRBD1; clone size: -; J gene: TRBJ1-5; V gene: TRBV28; CDR3 protein: CASSFSGTEADSNQPQHF; CDR3 DNA: TGTGCCAGCAGTTTTTCCGGGACAGAAGCTGATAGCAATCAGCCCCAGCATTTT
D gene: TRBD2; clone size: -; J gene: TRBJ2-1; V gene: TRBV19; CDR3 protein: CASSIGTSGRSDEQFF; CDR3 DNA: TGTGCCAGTAGTATAGGTACTAGCGGGAGAAGCGATGAGCAGTTCTTC
D gene: -; clone size: -; J gene: TRBJ2-5; V gene: TRBV2; CDR3 protein: CASSLVLGGETQYF; CDR3 DNA: TGTGCCAGCAGTCTAGTCTTAGGAGGGGAGACCCAGTACTTC
D gene: -; clone size: -; J gene: TRBJ1-6; V gene: TRBV12-3/TRBV12-4; CDR3 protein: CASSARTVSPLHF; CDR3 DNA: TGTGCCAGCAGTGCCCGGACAGTTTCACCCCTCCACTTT
D gene: -; clone size: -; J gene: TRBJ2-3; V gene: TRBV28; CDR3 protein: CASSLMGHSTDTQYF; CDR3 DNA: TGTGCCAGCAGTTTAATGGGACACAGCACAGATACGCAGTATTTT
D gene: -; clone size: -; J gene: TRBJ2-5; V gene: TRBV28; CDR3 protein: CASSFQGTQYF; CDR3 DNA: TGTGCCAGCAGTTTCCAGGGGACCCAGTACTTC
D gene: TRBD1; clone size: -; J gene: TRBJ1-2; V gene: TRBV19; CDR3 protein: CASSSTGQVKGHGYTF; CDR3 DNA: TGTGCCAGTAGTTCGACCGGACAGGTGAAAGGCCATGGCTACACCTTC
D gene: -; clone size: -; J gene: TRBJ2-5; V gene: TRBV12-2; CDR3 protein: CASRLGAQEDQETQYF; CDR3 DNA: TGTGCAAGTCGCTTAGGAGCCCAGGAAGACCAAGAGACCCAGTACTTC
D gene: TRBD1; clone size: -; J gene: TRBJ1-1; V gene: TRBV18; CDR3 protein: CASSPLGQPNTEAFF; CDR3 DNA: TGTGCCAGCTCACCACTGGGACAGCCGAACACTGAAGCTTTCTTT
D gene: TRBD2; clone size: -; J gene: TRBJ2-5; V gene: TRBV15; CDR3 protein: CATSIGTSGSLWQETQYF; CDR3 DNA: TGTGCCACCAGCATCGGGACTAGCGGGAGTCTTTGGCAAGAGACCCAGTACTTC
D gene: -; clone size: -; J gene: TRBJ1-2; V gene: TRBV29-1; CDR3 protein: CSVDLRGYYGYTF; CDR3 DNA: TGCAGCGTGGACCTCAGGGGCTACTATGGCTACACCTTC
D gene: TRBD1; clone size: once; J gene: TRBJ2-7; V gene: TRBV5-1; CDR3 protein: CASSLYSGQGLYEQYF; CDR3 DNA: TGCGCCAGCAGCTTGTATTCGGGACAGGGTTTGTACGAGCAGTACTTC
D gene: -; clone size: -; J gene: TRBJ1-2; V gene: TRBV24-1; CDR3 protein: CATSDSRRGPNYGYTF; CDR3 DNA: TGTGCCACCAGTGACTCACGCAGGGGCCCTAACTATGGCTACACCTTC
D gene: -; clone size: -; J gene: TRBJ1-3; V gene: TRBV6-5; CDR3 protein: CASSYSQFSGNTIYF; CDR3 DNA: TGTGCCAGCAGTTACTCGCAGTTCTCTGGAAACACCATATATTTT